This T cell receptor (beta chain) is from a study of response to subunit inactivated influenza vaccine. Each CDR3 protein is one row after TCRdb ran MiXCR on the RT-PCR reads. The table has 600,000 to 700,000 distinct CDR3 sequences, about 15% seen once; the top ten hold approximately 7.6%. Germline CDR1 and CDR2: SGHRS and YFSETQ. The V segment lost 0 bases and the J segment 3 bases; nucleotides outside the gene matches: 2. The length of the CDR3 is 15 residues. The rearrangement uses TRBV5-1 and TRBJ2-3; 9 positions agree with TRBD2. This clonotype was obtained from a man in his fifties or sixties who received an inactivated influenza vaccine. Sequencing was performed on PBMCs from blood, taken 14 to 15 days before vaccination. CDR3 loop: CASSLERGATDTQYF. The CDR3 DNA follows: TGCGCCAGCAGCTTGGAGCGGGGGGCTACAGATACGCAGTATTTT.